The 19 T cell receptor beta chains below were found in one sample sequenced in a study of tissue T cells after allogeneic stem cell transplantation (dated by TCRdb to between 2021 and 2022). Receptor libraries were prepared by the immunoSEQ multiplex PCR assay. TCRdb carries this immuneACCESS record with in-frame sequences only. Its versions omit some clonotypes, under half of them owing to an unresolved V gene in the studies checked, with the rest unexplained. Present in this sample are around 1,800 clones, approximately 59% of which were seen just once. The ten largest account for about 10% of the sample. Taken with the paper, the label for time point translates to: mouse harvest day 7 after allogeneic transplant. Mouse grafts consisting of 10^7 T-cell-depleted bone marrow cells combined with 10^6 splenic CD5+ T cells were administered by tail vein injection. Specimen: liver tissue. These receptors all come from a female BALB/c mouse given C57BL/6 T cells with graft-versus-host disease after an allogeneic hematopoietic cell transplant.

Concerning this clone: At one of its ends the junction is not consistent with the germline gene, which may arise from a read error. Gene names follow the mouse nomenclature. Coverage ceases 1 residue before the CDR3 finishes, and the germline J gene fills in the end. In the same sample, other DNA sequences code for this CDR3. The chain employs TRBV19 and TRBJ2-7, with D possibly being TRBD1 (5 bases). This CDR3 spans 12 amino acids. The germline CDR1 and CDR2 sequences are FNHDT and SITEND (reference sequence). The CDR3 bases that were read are TGCGCCAGCAGTATCAGGGTCTATGAACAGTAC. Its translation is CASSIRVYEQY. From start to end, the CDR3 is CASSIRVYEQYF.

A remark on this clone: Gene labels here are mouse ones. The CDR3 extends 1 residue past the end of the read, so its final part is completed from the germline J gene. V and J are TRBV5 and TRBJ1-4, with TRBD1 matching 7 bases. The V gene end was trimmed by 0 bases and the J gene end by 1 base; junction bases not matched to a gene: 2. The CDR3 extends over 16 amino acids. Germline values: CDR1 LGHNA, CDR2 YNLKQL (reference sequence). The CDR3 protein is CASSQERTGSNERLFF. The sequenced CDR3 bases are TGTGCCAGCAGCCAAGAGCGGACAGGTTCCAACGAAAGATTATTT.

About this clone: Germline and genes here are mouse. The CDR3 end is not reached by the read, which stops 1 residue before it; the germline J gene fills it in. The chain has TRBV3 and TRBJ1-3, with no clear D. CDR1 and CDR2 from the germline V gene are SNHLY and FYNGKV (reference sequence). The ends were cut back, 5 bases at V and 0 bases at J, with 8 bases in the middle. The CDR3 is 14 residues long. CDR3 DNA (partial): TGTGCCAGCAGCGCGGGTAATTCTGGAAATACGCTCTAT. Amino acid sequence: CASSAGNSGNTLY. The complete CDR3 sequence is CASSAGNSGNTLYF.

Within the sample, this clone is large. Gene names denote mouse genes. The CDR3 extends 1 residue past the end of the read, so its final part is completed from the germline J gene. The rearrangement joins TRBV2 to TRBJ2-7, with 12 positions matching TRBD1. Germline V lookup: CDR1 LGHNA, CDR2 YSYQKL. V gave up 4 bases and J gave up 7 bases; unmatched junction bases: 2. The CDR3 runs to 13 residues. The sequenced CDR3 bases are TGTGCCAGCAGCCGGGACAGGGGGCGAGAACAGTAC. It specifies CASSRDRGREQY. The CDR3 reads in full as CASSRDRGREQYF.

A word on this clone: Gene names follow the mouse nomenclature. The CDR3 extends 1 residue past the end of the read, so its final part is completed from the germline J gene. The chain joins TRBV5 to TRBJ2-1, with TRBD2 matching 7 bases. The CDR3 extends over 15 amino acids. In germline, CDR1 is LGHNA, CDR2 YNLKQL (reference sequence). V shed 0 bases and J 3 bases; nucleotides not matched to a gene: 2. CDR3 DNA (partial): TGTGCCAGCAGCCAAGATTCTGGGGGCTATGCTGAGCAGTTC. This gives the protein CASSQDSGGYAEQF. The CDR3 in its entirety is CASSQDSGGYAEQFF.

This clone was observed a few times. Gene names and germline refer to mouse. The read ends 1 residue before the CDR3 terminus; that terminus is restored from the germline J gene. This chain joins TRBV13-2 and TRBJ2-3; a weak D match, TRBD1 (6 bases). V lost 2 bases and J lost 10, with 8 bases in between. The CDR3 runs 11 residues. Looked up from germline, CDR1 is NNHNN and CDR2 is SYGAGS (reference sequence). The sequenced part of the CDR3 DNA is TGTGCCAGCGGTGAAGGGGGACCGCTGTAT. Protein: CASGEGGPLY. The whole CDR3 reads CASGEGGPLYF.

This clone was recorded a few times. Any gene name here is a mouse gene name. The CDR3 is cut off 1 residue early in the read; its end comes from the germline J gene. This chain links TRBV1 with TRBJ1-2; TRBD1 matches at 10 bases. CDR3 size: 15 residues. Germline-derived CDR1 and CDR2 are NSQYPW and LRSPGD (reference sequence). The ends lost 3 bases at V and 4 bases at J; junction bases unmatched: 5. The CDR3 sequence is CTCSARDRGGSDYTF. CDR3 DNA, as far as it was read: TGCACCTGCAGTGCCCGGGACAGGGGTGGCTCCGACTACACC.

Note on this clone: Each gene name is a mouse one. The CDR3 bases that were read are TGTGCCAGCAGCCAAGCTGGGGATCAAGACACCCAGTAC. This translates into CASSQAGDQDTQY. The CDR3 in full is CASSQAGDQDTQYF. The V call is TRBV5, the J call TRBJ2-5, with D possibly being TRBD2 (6 bases). The read finishes 1 residue shy of the CDR3 end, and the germline J gene is used to complete it. The germline V gene encodes CDR1 LGHNA and CDR2 YNLKQL (reference sequence). V lost 1 base and J 3 bases, leaving 8 bases between the germline ends. The CDR3 totals 14 residues.

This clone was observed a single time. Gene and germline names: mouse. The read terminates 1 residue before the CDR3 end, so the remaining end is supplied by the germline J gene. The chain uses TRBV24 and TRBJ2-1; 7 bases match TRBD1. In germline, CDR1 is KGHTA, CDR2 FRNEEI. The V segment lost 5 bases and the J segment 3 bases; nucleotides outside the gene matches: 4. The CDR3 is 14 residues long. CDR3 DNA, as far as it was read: TGTGCCAGCAGTGTGGGACAGTTCTATGCTGAGCAGTTC. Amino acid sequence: CASSVGQFYAEQF. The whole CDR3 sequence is CASSVGQFYAEQFF.

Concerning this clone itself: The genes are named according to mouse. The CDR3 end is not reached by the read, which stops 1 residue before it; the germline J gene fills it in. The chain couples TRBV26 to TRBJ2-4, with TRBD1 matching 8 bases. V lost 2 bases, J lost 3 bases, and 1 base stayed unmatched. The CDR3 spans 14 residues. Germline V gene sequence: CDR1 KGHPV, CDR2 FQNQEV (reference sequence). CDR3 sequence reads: CASSLGQGQNTLYF. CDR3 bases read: TGTGCCAGCAGTCTGGGACAGGGCCAAAACACCTTGTAC.

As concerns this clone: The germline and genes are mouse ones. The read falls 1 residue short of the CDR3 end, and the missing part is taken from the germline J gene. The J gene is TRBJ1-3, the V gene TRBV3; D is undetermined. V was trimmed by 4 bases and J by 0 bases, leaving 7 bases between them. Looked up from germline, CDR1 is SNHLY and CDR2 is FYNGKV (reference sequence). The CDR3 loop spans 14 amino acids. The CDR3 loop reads CASSSTYSGNTLYF. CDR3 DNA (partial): TGTGCCAGCAGCTCGACATATTCTGGAAATACGCTCTAT.

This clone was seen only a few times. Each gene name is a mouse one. The CDR3 spells CASSLQREQYF. The sequenced part of the CDR3 DNA is TGTGCCAGCTCTCTACAGAGGGAACAGTAC. The V gene is TRBV12-1, the J gene TRBJ2-7; D is unresolved. The read finishes 1 residue shy of the CDR3 end, and the germline J gene is used to complete it. Per germline, CDR1 SGHSN and CDR2 HYEKVE. The germline V and J ends were trimmed by 1 base and 7 bases, with 7 bases remaining between them. This CDR3 is 11 amino acids long.

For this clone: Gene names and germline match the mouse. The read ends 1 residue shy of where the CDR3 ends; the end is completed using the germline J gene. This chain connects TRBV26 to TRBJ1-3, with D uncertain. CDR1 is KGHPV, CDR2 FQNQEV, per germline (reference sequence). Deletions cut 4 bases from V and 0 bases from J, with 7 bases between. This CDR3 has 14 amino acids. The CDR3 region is CASSPDNSGNTLYF. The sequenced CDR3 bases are TGTGCCAGCAGTCCCGACAATTCTGGAAATACGCTCTAT.

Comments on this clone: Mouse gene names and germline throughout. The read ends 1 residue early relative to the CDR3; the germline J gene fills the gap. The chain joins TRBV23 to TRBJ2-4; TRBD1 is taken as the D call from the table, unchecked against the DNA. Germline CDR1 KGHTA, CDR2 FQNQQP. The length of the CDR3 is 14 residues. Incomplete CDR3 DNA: TGCTCCAGCAGTCAATCCCGGGACACCCCCACCTTGTAC. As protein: CSSSQSRDTPTLY. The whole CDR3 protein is CSSSQSRDTPTLYF.

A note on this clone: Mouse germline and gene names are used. The sequenced part of the CDR3 DNA is TGTGCCAGCTCTCTCGGGGGCGATGACACCCAGTAC. It specifies CASSLGGDDTQY. The CDR3 in its entirety is CASSLGGDDTQYF. The J gene is TRBJ2-5, the V gene TRBV12-2, with D perhaps given as TRBD1 or TRBD2 (6 bases each). The read stops 1 residue short of the end of the CDR3; the missing end is completed from the germline J gene. The CDR3 runs to 13 residues. V lost 0 bases and J 6 bases, leaving 9 bases between the germline ends. Germline V CDR1 and CDR2: SGHLS, HYDKME. The variable domain in full, completed from reference TRBV12-2 and TRBJ2-5, reads NSGVVQSPRYIIKGKGERSILKCIPISGHLSVAWYQQTQGQELKFFIQHYDKMERDKGNLPSRFSVQQFDDYHSEMNMSALELEDSAVYFCASSLGGDDTQYFGPGTRLLVL.

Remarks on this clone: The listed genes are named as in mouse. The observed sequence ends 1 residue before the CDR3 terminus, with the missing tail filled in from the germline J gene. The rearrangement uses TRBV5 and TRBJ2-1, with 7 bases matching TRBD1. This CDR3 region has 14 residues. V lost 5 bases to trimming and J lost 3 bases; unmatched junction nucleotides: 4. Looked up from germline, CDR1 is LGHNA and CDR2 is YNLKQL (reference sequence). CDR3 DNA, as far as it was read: TGTGCCAGCAGCTTGGGACAGATCTATGCTGAGCAGTTC. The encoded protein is CASSLGQIYAEQF. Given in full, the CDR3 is CASSLGQIYAEQFF.

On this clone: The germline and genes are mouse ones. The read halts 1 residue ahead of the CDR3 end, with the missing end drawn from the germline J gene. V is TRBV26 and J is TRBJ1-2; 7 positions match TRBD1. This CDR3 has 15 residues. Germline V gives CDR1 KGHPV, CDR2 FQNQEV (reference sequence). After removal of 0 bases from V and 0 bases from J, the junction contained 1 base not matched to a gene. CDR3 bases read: TGTGCCAGCAGTCTGTCCGGGACAGCAAACTCCGACTACACC. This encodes CASSLSGTANSDYT. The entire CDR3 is CASSLSGTANSDYTF.

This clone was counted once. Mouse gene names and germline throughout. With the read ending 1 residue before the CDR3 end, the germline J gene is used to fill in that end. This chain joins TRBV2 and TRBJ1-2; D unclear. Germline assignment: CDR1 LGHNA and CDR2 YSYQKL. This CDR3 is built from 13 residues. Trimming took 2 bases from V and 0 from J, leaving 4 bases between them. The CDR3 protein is CASSQTPNSDYTF. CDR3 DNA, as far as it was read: TGTGCCAGCAGCCAAACTCCAAACTCCGACTACACC.

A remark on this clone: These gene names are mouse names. The DNA read from the CDR3 is TGCTCCAGCGCGACAGGGGTTTCCTATAATTCGCCCCTCTAC. It is translated as CSSATGVSYNSPLY. The entire CDR3 protein is CSSATGVSYNSPLYF. This chain uses TRBV23 with TRBJ1-6; the table's D call, TRBD1, was not checked against the DNA. The CDR3 extends 1 residue past the end of the read, so its final part is completed from the germline J gene. TRBJ1-6 is placed among ORFs of uncertain function. The length of the CDR3 is 15 residues. Per the germline V gene, CDR1 is KGHTA and CDR2 is FQNQQP.